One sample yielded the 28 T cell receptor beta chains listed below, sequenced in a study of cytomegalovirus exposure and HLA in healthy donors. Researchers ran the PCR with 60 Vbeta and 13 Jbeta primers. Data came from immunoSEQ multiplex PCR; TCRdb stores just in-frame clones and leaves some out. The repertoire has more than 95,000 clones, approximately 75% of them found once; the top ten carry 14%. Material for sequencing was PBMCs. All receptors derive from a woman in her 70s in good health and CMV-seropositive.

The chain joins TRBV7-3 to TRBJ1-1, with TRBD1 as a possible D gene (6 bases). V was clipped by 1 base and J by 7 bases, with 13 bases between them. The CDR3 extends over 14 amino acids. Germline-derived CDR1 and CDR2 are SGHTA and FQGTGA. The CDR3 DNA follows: TGTGCCAGCAGCTTAATGGGGGCAACTGATGAAGCTTTCTTT. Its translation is CASSLMGATDEAFF.

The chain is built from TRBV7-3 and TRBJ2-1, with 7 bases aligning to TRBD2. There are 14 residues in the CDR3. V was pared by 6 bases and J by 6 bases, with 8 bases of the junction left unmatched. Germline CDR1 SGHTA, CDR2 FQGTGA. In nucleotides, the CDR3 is TGTGCCAGCAGGAATCCGACTAGCTCCAATGAGCAGTTCTTC. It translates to CASRNPTSSNEQFF.

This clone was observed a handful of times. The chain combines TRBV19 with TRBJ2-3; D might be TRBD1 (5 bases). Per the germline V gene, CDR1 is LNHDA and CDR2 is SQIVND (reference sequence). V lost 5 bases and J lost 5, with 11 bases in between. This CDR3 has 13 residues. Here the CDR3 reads CASSFLGVDTQYF. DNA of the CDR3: TGTGCCAGTAGTTTCCTAGGGGTAGATACGCAGTATTTT.

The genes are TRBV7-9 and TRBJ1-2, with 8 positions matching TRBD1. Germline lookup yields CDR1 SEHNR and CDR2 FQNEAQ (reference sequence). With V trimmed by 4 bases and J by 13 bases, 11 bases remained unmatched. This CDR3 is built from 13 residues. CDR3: CASSSGTGGASTF. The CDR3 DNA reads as TGTGCCAGCAGCTCCGGGACAGGAGGGGCTAGCACCTTC.

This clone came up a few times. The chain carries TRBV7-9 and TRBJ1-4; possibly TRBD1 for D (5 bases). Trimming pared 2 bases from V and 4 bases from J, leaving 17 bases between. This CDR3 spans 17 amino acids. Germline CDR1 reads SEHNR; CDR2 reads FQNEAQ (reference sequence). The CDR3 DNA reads TGTGCCAGCAGCTTACGAAACTTTCGACAGTTTAATGAAAAACTGTTTTTT. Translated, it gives CASSLRNFRQFNEKLFF.

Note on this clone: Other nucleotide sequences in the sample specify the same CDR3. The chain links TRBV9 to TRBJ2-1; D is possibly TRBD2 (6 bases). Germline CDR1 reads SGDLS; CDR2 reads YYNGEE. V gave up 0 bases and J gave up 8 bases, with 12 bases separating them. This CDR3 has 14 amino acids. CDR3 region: CASSVGLASDEQFF. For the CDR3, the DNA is TGTGCCAGCAGCGTAGGTCTAGCGTCCGATGAGCAGTTCTTC. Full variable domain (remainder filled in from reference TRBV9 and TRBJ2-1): DSGVTQTPKHLITATGQRVTLRCSPRSGDLSVYWYQQSLDQGLQFLIQYYNGEERAKGNILERFSAQQFPDLHSELNLSSLELGDSALYFCASSVGLASDEQFFGPGTRLTVL.

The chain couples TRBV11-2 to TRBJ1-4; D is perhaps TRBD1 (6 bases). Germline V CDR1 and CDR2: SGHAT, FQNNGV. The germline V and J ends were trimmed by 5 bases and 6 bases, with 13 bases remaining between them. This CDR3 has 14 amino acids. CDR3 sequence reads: CASSLGQTDEKLFF. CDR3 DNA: TGTGCCAGCAGCCTCGGACAGACAGATGAAAAACTGTTTTTT.

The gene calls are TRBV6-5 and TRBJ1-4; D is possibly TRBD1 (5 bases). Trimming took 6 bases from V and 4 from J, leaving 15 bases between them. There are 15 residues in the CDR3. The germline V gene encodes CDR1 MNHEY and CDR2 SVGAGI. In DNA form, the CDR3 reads TGTGCCAGCAGAACGGGTGGGCAGGGTAATGAAAAACTGTTTTTT. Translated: CASRTGGQGNEKLFF.

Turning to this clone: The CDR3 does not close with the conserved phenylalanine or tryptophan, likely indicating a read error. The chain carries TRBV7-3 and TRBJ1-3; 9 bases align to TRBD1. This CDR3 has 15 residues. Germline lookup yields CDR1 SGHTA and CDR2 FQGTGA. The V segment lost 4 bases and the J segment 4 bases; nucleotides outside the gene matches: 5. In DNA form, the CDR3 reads TGTGCCAGCAGCTCGACAGGGGGTATCGGAAACACCATATATCTT. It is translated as CASSSTGGIGNTIYL.

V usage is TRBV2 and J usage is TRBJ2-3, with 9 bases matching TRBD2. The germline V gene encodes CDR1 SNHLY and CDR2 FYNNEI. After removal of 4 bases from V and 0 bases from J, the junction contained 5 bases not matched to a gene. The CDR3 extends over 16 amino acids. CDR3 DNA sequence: TGTGCCAGCAGTGCTAGCGGGATACCTAGCACAGATACGCAGTATTTT. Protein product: CASSASGIPSTDTQYF. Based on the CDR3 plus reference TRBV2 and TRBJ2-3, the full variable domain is EPEVTQTPSHQVTQMGQEVILRCVPISNHLYFYWYRQILGQKVEFLVSFYNNEISEKSEIFDDQFSVERPDGSNFTLKIRSTKLEDSAMYFCASSASGIPSTDTQYFGPGTRLTVL.

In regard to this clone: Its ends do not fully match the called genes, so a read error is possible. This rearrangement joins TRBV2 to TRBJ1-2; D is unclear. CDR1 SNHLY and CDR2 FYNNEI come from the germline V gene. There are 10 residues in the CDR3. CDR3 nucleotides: TGTGCCAGCGGTGAAGTAGGCTACACCTTC. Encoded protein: CASGEVGYTF. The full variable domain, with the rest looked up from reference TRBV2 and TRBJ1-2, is EPEVTQTPSHQVTQMGQEVILRCVPISNHLYFYWYRQILGQKVEFLVSFYNNEISEKSEIFDDQFSVERPDGSNFTLKIRSTKLEDSAMYFCASGEVGYTFGSGTRLTVV.

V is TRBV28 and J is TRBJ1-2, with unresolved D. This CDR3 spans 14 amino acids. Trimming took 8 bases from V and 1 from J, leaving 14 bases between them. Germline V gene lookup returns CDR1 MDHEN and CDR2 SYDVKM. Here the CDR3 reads CASATGSVNYGYTF. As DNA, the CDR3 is TGTGCCAGCGCCACGGGATCAGTTAACTATGGCTACACCTTC.

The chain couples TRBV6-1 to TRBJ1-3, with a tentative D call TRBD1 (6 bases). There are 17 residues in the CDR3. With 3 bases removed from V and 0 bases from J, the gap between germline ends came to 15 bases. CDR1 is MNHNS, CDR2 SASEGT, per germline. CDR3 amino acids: CASSDFRDTSSGNTIYF. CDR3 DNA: TGTGCCAGCAGTGACTTTCGGGACACCAGCTCTGGAAACACCATATATTTT.

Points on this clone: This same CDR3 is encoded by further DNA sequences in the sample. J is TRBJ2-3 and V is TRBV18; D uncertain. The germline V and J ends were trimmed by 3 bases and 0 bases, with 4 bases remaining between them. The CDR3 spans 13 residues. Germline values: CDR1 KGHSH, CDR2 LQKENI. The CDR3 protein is CASSPPSTDTQYF. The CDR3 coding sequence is TGTGCCAGCTCACCTCCTAGCACAGATACGCAGTATTTT. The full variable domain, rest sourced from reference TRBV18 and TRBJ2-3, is NAGVMQNPRHLVRRRGQEARLRCSPMKGHSHVYWYRQLPEEGLKFMVYLQKENIIDESGMPKERFSAEFPKEGPSILRIQQVVRGDSAAYFCASSPPSTDTQYFGPGTRLTVL.

The CDR3 reads CASSVGSSGSTDTQYF. CDR3 DNA: TGTGCCAGCAGCGTAGGCTCTAGCGGAAGCACAGATACGCAGTATTTT. This chain joins TRBV9 and TRBJ2-3; 7 bases match TRBD2. CDR3 size: 16 residues. The V and J ends lost 0 bases and 0 bases, in that order; junction bases with no gene match: 4. CDR1 is SGDLS, CDR2 YYNGEE, per germline.

CDR3 sequence: CASTLAGGEDTQYF. CDR3 coding DNA: TGCGCCAGCACTCTAGCGGGAGGAGAAGATACGCAGTATTTT. The chain joins TRBV5-1 to TRBJ2-3; 11 bases align to TRBD2. This CDR3 has 14 amino acids. CDR1 is SGHRS, CDR2 YFSETQ, per germline. J gave up 5 bases and V 6 bases, and 5 bases lay outside the gene matches. Filled out from reference TRBV5-1 and TRBJ2-3, the complete variable domain reads KAGVTQTPRYLIKTRGQQVTLSCSPISGHRSVSWYQQTPGQGLQFLFEYFSETQRNKGNFPGRFSGRQFSNSRSEMNVSTLELGDSALYLCASTLAGGEDTQYFGPGTRLTVL.

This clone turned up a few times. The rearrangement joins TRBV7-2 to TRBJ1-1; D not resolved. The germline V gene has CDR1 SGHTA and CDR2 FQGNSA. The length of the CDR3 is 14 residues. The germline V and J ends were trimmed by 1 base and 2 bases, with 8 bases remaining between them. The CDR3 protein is CASSLGPRNTEAFF. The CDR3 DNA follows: TGTGCCAGCAGCTTAGGTCCGCGAAACACTGAAGCTTTCTTT.

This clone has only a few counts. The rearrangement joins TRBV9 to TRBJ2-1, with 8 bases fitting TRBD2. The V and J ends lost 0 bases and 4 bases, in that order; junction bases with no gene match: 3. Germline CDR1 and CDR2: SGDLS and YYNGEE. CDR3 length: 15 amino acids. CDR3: CASSVGSGSYNEQFF. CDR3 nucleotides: TGTGCCAGCAGCGTAGGAAGCGGGAGTTACAATGAGCAGTTCTTC.

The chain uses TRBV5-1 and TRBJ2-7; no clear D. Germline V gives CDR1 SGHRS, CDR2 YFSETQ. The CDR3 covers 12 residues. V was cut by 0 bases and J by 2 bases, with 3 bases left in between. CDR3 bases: TGCGCCAGCAGCTTGGGAGCCTACGAGCAGTACTTC. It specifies CASSLGAYEQYF.

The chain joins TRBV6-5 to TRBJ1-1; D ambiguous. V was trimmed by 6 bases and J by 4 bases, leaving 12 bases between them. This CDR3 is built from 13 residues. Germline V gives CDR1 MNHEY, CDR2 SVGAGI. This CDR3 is CASSSVATTEAFF. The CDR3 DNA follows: TGTGCCAGCAGCTCTGTGGCAACCACTGAAGCTTTCTTT.

DNA of the CDR3: TGTGCCAGCGGCAACTTACCTGGACTAGTATCAGATACGCAGTATTTT. This encodes CASGNLPGLVSDTQYF. The rearrangement uses TRBV27 and TRBJ2-3; 7 bases fit TRBD2. V was clipped by 8 bases and J by 4 bases; unmatched bases: 15. CDR1 MNHEY and CDR2 SMNVEV come from the germline V gene (reference sequence). The CDR3 spans 16 residues.

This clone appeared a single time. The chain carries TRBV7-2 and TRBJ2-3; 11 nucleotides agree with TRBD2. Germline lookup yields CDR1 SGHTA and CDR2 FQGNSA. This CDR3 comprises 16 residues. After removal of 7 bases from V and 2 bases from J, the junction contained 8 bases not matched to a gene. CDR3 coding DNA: TGTGCCAGCAAAACCATGGGACTAGCGGCCACAGATACGCAGTATTTT. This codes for CASKTMGLAATDTQYF.

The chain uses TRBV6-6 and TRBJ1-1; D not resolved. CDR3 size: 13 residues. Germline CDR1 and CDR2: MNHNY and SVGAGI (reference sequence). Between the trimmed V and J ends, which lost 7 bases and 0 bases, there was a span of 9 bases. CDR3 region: CASTDYMNTEAFF. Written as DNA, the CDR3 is TGTGCCAGCACCGACTACATGAACACTGAAGCTTTCTTT.

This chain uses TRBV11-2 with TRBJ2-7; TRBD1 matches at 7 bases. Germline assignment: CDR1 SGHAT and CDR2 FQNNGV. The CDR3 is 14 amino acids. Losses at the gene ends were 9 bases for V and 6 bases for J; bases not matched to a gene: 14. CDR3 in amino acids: CASQVSIQGTEQYF. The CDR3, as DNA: TGTGCCAGTCAGGTTTCCATACAGGGGACCGAGCAGTACTTC. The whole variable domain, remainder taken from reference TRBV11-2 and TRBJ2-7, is EAGVAQSPRYKIIEKRQSVAFWCNPISGHATLYWYQQILGQGPKLLIQFQNNGVVDDSQLPKDRFSAERLKGVDSTLKIQPAKLEDSAVYLCASQVSIQGTEQYFGPGTRLTVT.

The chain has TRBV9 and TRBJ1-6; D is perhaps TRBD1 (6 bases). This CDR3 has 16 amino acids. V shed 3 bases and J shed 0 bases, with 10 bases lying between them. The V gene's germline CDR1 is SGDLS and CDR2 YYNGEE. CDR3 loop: CASSDRAISYNSPLHF. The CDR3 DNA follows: TGTGCCAGCAGCGACAGGGCCATCTCCTATAATTCACCCCTCCACTTT.

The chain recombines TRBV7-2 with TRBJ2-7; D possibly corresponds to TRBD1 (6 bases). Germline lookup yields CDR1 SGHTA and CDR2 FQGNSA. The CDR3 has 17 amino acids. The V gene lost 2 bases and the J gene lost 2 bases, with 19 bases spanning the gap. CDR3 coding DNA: TGTGCCAGCAGCTTAATGCAATGGGGGCCGGCGGCCTACGAGCAGTACTTC. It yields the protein CASSLMQWGPAAYEQYF.

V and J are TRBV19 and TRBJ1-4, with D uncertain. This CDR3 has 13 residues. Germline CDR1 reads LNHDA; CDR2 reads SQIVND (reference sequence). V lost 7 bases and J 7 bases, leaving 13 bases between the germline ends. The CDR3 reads CASIEPTSEKLFF. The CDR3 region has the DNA TGTGCCAGTATTGAGCCTACGAGTGAAAAACTGTTTTTT.

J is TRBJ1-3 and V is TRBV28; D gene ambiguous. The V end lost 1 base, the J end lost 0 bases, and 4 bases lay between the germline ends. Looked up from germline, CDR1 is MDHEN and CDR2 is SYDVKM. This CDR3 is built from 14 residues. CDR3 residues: CASSLSGSGNTIYF. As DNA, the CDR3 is TGTGCCAGCAGTTTATCGGGCTCTGGAAACACCATATATTTT.